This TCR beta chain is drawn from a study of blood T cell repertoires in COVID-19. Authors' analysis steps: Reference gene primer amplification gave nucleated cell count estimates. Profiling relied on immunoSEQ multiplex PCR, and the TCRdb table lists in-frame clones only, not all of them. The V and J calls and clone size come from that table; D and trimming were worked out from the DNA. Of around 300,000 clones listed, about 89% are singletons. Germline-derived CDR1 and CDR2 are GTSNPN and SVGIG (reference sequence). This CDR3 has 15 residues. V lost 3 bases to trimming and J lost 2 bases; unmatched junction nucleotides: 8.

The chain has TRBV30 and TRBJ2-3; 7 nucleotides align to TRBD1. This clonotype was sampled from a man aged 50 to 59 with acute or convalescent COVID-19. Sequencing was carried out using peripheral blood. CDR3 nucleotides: TGTGCCTGGAGGGTTACAGGGGCAGACACAGATACGCAGTATTTT. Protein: CAWRVTGADTDTQYF.